This is a list of T cell receptor beta chains from one sample in a study of T cells after yellow fever vaccination. Using its own MiXCR run on the 5' RACE reads, TCRdb lists one record per CDR3 protein. The sample holds roughly 170,000 distinct CDR3 sequences; 9.3% are singletons and the top ten take about a third. The sequencing here drew on CD8+ T cells sorted from PBMCs, taken 45 days after the yellow fever booster vaccination. The source of these receptors is a man between 18 and 29 years old who received the YFV17D yellow fever vaccine. Both conserved end residues are part of each CDR3. Each record gives: J gene, clone size, D gene, V gene, CDR3 DNA, CDR3 protein. A D gene is named only where the DNA matches it firmly. Only part of the rows carry a size: once, few, many, or a class if the clone is expanded.

TRBJ2-4	many	TRBD2	TRBV29-1	TGCAGCGTTGCCGGGACTACCCAAAACATTCAGTACTTC	CSVAGTTQNIQYF
TRBJ1-5	few	-	TRBV20-1	TGCAGTGCTAGATTAGCGTTTGAAGGGGATCAGCCCCAGCATTTT	CSARLAFEGDQPQHF
TRBJ1-4	-	-	TRBV4-1	TGCGCCAGCAGCCAGAACGAACCGGCGGAAAAACTGTTTTTT	CASSQNEPAEKLFF
TRBJ2-1	-	TRBD1	TRBV9	TGTGCCAGCAGCGTAAAAGGACAGGAGATCTACAATGAGCAGTTCTTC	CASSVKGQEIYNEQFF
TRBJ2-1	-	TRBD2	TRBV25-1	TGTGCCAGCAGTGTCGGGACTAGCGGCGGATACAATGAGCAGTTCTTC	CASSVGTSGGYNEQFF
TRBJ2-1	few	TRBD1	TRBV3-1	TGTGCCAGCAGCCAAGTCAGGTATAGGACAGGGGAGCAGTTCTTC	CASSQVRYRTGEQFF
TRBJ2-1	many	TRBD1	TRBV6-2/TRBV6-3	TGTGCCAGCAGTACCGGGACAGTGAGCAATGAGCAGTTCTTC	CASSTGTVSNEQFF
TRBJ2-2	-	-	TRBV7-3	TGTGCCAGCAGCTTCAGTACCGGGGAGCTGTTTTTT	CASSFSTGELFF
TRBJ2-3	-	-	TRBV20-1	TGCAGTGCACCATCACGCATGATCACAGATACGCAGTATTTT	CSAPSRMITDTQYF
TRBJ2-3	many	-	TRBV7-9	TGTGCCAGCAGCTCGGACGGGGGCGGCACAGATACGCAGTATTTT	CASSSDGGGTDTQYF
TRBJ1-2	-	-	TRBV4-1	TGCGCCAGCAGCCAAGATCTGCCGGGGAGCACCTACTATGGCTACACCTTC	CASSQDLPGSTYYGYTF
TRBJ1-1	few	TRBD1	TRBV27	TGTGCCACACGCCCGACAGGGGACGCTGAAGCTTTCTTT	CATRPTGDAEAFF
TRBJ2-2	few	-	TRBV29-1	TGCAGCGTTGTCCCAGTAGGGGCCGGGGAGCTGTTTTTT	CSVVPVGAGELFF
TRBJ2-7	few	TRBD1	TRBV7-2	TGTGCCAGCAGCTCCCGGGACAGGGACATCTACGAGCAGTACTTC	CASSSRDRDIYEQYF
TRBJ2-2	many	TRBD1	TRBV25-1	TGTGCCAGCAGTGGCGGACAGGACACCGGGGAGCTGTTTTTT	CASSGGQDTGELFF
TRBJ1-2	-	TRBD1	TRBV3-1	TGTGCCAGCAGCCAAGATCGGACAGGACTGGTCTATGGCTACACCTTC	CASSQDRTGLVYGYTF
TRBJ2-3	few	-	TRBV11-2	TGTGCCAGCAGCTTAGGTCGCGACAGTGGCACAGATACGCAGTATTTT	CASSLGRDSGTDTQYF
TRBJ1-1	few	-	TRBV15	TGTGCCACCAGCAGAGATCTTAACAGTGTCGTTTTGAACACTGAAGCTTTCTTT	CATSRDLNSVVLNTEAFF
TRBJ2-7	few	-	TRBV4-2	TGTGCCAGCAGCCAAGACAGGAACACATACTACGAGCAGTACTTC	CASSQDRNTYYEQYF
TRBJ2-3	many	-	TRBV29-1	TGCAGCGTTGAACTCGCGGGGTGGAGCACAGATACGCAGTATTTT	CSVELAGWSTDTQYF